This note documents a single TCR beta chain sequence. This entry comes from a study of shared T cell receptors in the human thymus. TCRdb's copy holds only in-frame clones and misses some; the assay was immunoSEQ multiplex PCR. Found here are 720,000 or so clones, 75% to 90% of them singletons; the top ten hold under 0.012%. This same sample was also part of a study on human thymus T cells. That work adds: Healthy Finnish infants having corrective surgery for congenital heart defects served as donors. Surgeons resected thymus tissue during corrective heart surgery. It looked as if thymic and blood repertoires used V and J genes in a biased way. Related reports documented highly overlapping thymic repertoires among unrelated individuals.

This clonotype was sampled from a girl under three years old with a congenital heart defect. Sequences were obtained from thymocytes.

The DNA of the CDR3 is TGTGCCAGCAGTGAAGCGCTCGCGGGGGGGCGGAGCACCGGGGAGCTGTTTTTT. Translating gives CASSEALAGGRSTGELFF. This chain connects TRBV2 to TRBJ2-2, with 9 bases fitting TRBD2. The trim removed 0 bases at V and 4 bases at J, leaving 9 bases unmatched. CDR1 SNHLY and CDR2 FYNNEI come from the germline V gene. The CDR3 sequence is 18 residues long.